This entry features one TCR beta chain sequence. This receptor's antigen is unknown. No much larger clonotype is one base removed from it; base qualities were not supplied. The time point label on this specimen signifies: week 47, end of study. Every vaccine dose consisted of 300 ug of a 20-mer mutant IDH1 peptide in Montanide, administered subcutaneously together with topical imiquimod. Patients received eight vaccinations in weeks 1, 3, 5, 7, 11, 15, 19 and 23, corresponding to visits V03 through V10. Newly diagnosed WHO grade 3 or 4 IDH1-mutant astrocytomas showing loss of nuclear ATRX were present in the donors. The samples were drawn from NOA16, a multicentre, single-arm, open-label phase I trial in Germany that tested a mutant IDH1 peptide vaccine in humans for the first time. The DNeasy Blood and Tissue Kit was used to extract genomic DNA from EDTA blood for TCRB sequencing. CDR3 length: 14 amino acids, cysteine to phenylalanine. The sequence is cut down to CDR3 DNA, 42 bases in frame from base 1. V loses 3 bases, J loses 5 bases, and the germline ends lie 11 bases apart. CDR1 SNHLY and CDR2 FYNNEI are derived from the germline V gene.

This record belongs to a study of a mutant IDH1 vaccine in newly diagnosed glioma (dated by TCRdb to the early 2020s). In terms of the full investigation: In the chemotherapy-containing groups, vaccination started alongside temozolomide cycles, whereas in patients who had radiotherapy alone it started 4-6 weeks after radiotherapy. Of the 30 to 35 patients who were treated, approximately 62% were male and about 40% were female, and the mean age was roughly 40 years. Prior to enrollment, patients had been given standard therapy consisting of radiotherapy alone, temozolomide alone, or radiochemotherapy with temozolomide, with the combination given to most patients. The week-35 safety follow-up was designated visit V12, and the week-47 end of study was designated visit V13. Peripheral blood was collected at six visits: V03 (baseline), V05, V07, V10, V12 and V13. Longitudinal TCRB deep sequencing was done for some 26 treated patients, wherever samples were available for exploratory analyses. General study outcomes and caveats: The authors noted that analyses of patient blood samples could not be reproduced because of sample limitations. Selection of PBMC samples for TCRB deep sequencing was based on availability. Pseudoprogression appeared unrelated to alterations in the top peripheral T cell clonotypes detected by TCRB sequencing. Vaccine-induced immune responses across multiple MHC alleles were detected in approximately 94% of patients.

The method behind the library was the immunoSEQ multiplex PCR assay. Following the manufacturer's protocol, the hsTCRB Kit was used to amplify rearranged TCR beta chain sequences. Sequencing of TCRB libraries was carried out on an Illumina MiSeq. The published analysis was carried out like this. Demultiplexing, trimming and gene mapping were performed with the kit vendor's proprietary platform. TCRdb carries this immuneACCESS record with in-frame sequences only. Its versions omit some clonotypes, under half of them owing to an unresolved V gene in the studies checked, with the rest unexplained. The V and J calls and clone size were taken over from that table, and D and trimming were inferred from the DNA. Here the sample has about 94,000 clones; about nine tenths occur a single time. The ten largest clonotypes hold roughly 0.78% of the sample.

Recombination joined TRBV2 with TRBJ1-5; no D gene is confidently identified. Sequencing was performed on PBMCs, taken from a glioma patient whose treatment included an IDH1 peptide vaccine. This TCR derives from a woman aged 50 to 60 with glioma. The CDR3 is CASSDTAPDQPQHF. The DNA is TGTGCCAGCAGTGACACAGCTCCTGATCAGCCCCAGCATTTT.